The entry below gives a single TCR beta chain sequence along with its context. The data are from a study of Ad26.COV2.S vaccination and SARS-CoV-2 variants. Study details: Donor was one of the participants in the Ad26.COV2.S arm of the COV1001 trial. Ad26.COV2.S shots went into the muscle once or twice, 56 days apart.

Here immunoSEQ multiplex PCR was the method, and the copy in TCRdb shows in-frame clones only, minus some. The table includes a few hundred thousand clones, approximately 87% detected once. Treatment given: around 19 received Ad26.COV2.S at low or high dose, single or two shots; 5 received placebo; per-sample allocation not given. The study sampled participants on day 63 after the first vaccine or placebo injection. This TCR was recovered from a person between 18 and 59 years old who received the Ad26.COV2.S COVID-19 vaccine or a placebo. The sequenced sample was peripheral blood, obtained in a trial of Ad26.COV2.S vaccine versus placebo.

DNA of the CDR3: TGTGCCAGCAGCTTTCTCATACGGGGACAGGGTTCGAGGAATGAGCAGTTCTTC. This gives the protein CASSFLIRGQGSRNEQFF. This chain connects TRBV7-2 to TRBJ2-1; 9 bases fit TRBD1. CDR3 size: 18 residues. The germline CDR1 and CDR2 sequences are SGHTA and FQGNSA. V dropped 3 bases and J dropped 7; count of bases not matched to a gene: 16.